Listed below are T cell receptor beta chains from one sample, sequenced in a study of T cell changes during pregnancy in multiple sclerosis. The repertoire was sequenced with immunoSEQ multiplex PCR; TCRdb's copy has only in-frame clones and lacks some. The profile covers around 57,000 clones, with 91% appearing a single time and 1% to 1.5% taken by the ten largest. Sequencing used peripheral blood, obtained after pregnancy. These TCRs come from a female donor in good health, enrolled as a control in a pregnancy study. Both conserved end residues are part of each CDR3. D genes are given only for firm matches. For some rows the clone size is stated as once, few or many, or as a class when expanded; others skip it.

DNA: TGTGCCAGCAGCGTCAGGGGGGCTCTTAATGAAAAACTGTTTTTT
CDR3: CASSVRGALNEKLFF
size: -
D: TRBD1
J: TRBJ1-4
V: TRBV9

DNA: TGTGCCAGCAGCTGGATGGCAGGGGCTGAGGGCGGGGAGCTGTTTTTT
CDR3: CASSWMAGAEGGELFF
size: -
D: -
J: TRBJ2-2
V: TRBV7-2

DNA: TGTGCCAGCAGCTTTAGACAGGGCCTTGGCGAGCAGTACTTC
CDR3: CASSFRQGLGEQYF
size: -
D: TRBD1
J: TRBJ2-7
V: TRBV7-8

DNA: TGTGCTAGTGGTTTGGGACAGACGACGTACAATGAGCAGTTCTTC
CDR3: CASGLGQTTYNEQFF
size: -
D: -
J: TRBJ2-1
V: TRBV12-5

DNA: TGTGCCAGCAGCCCCTTTCGGGGGTCTGGAAACACCATATATTTT
CDR3: CASSPFRGSGNTIYF
size: -
D: -
J: TRBJ1-3
V: TRBV5-6

DNA: TGTGCCAGCAGTTACGACAGGGGAGCATCCTACGAGCAGTACTTC
CDR3: CASSYDRGASYEQYF
size: -
D: TRBD1
J: TRBJ2-7
V: TRBV6-5

DNA: TGTGCCAGTAGTATGAGTTCGTTCAGGGGGCTAGTCGGCAATCAGCCCCAGCATTTT
CDR3: CASSMSSFRGLVGNQPQHF
size: -
D: TRBD1
J: TRBJ1-5
V: TRBV19

DNA: TGCGCCAGCAACCCCCAGCGGGGGGGTACTAGCACAGATACGCAGTATTTT
CDR3: CASNPQRGGTSTDTQYF
size: -
D: TRBD2
J: TRBJ2-3
V: TRBV5-1

DNA: TGTGCTGGGCCGAAAACCGGGGGCTACAATGAGCAGTTCTTC
CDR3: CAGPKTGGYNEQFF
size: -
D: -
J: TRBJ2-1
V: TRBV30

DNA: TGTGCCAGCAGCTTAGAAGGACAGGGCAACGAGCAGTACTTC
CDR3: CASSLEGQGNEQYF
size: -
D: TRBD1
J: TRBJ2-7
V: TRBV11-3

DNA: TGTGCCAGCAGTGACGCCATGGGCGACACAGATACGCAGTATTTT
CDR3: CASSDAMGDTDTQYF
size: few
D: -
J: TRBJ2-3
V: TRBV6-4

DNA: TGCGCCAGCGCAGCCGGGACAGGCTCGCCTCCCGGCTACACCTTC
CDR3: CASAAGTGSPPGYTF
size: -
D: TRBD1
J: TRBJ1-2
V: TRBV5-1

DNA: TGTGCCAGCAGTTACTCGAGACTGAGCTCCTACGAGCAGTACTTC
CDR3: CASSYSRLSSYEQYF
size: -
D: -
J: TRBJ2-7
V: TRBV6-5

DNA: TGTGCCAGCAGCAGAGAAAGGAACACTGAAGCTTTCTTT
CDR3: CASSRERNTEAFF
size: -
D: -
J: TRBJ1-1
V: TRBV13

DNA: TGTGCCAGCAGCTTTCATCCCACAACCTACGAGCAGTACTTC
CDR3: CASSFHPTTYEQYF
size: -
D: -
J: TRBJ2-7
V: TRBV5-4

DNA: TGTGCCAGCAGCAAAGATCTAGCGGGGGGGAAGGAGACCCAGTACTTC
CDR3: CASSKDLAGGKETQYF
size: few
D: -
J: TRBJ2-5
V: TRBV21-1

DNA: TGTGCCAGCAGTTACCGGGGAGGACAAGAGACCCAGTACTTC
CDR3: CASSYRGGQETQYF
size: -
D: -
J: TRBJ2-5
V: TRBV6-5

DNA: TGTGCCAGTAGTATTCGACCGGGGGTCGAGGGCTACACCTTC
CDR3: CASSIRPGVEGYTF
size: -
D: -
J: TRBJ1-2
V: TRBV19